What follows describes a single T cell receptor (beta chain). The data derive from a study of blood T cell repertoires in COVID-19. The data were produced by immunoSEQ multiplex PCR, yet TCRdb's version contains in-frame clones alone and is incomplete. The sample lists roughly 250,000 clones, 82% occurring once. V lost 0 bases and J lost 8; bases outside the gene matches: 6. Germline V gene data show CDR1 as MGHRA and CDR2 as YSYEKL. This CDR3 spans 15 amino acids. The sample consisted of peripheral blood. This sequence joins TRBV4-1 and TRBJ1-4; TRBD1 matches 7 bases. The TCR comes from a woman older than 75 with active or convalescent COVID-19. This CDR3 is CASSQDQQGREKLFF. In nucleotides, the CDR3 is TGCGCCAGCAGCCAAGATCAACAGGGGAGGGAAAAACTGTTTTTT.